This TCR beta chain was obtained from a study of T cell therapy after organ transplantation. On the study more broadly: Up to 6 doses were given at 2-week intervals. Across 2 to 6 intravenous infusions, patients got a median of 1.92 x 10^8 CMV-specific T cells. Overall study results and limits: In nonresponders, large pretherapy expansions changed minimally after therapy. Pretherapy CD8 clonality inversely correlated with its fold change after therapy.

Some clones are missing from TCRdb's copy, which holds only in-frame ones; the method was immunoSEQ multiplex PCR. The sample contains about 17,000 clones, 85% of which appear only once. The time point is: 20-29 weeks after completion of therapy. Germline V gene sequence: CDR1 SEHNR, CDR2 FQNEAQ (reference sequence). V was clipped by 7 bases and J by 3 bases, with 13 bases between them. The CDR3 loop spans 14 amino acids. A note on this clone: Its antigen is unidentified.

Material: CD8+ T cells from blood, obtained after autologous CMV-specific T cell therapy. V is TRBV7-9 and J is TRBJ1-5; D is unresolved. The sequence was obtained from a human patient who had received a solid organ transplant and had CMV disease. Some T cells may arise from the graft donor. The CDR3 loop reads CASTLDGFNQPQHF. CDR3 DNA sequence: TGTGCCAGCACGCTGGACGGTTTCAATCAGCCCCAGCATTTT. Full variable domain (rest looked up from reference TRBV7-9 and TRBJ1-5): DTGVSQNPRHKITKRGQNVTFRCDPISEHNRLYWYRQTLGQGPEFLTYFQNEAQLEKSRLLSDRFSAERPKGSFSTLEIQRTEQGDSAMYLCASTLDGFNQPQHFGDGTRLSIL.